The 30 T cell receptor beta chains below were found in one sample sequenced in a study of shared clonotypes between healthy human individuals. Sequencing was performed with immunoSEQ multiplex PCR; in TCRdb, only in-frame clones are kept and a portion is missing. Found here are more than 2,000,000 clones, approximately 95% of them singletons; the top ten hold 0.39%. Material: naive CD4+ T cells from PBMCs. Sample subset: CD45RA+ positively selected. The source is a man aged 18-30 years in good health. Some clones in this sample may be carry-over from other donors' samples.

The chain employs TRBV6-5 and TRBJ1-2; unclear D gene. Germline CDR1 and CDR2: MNHEY and SVGAGI. CDR3 size: 11 residues. Trimming took 8 bases from V and 4 from J, leaving 8 bases between them. The CDR3 nucleotides read TGTGCCAGCTATAGTGTCTATGGCTACACCTTC. This codes for CASYSVYGYTF.

Regarding this clone: A junction end diverges from the germline sequence, so it may reflect a read error. The chain carries TRBV2 and TRBJ2-2; no reliable D call. Germline V gene lookup returns CDR1 SNHLY and CDR2 FYNNEI. The CDR3 runs to 14 residues. CDR3 sequence (DNA): TGTGCCAGCAGTTTCGTCCAGAACTCCGGGGAGCTGTTTTTT. This sequence encodes CASSFVQNSGELFF.

The J gene is TRBJ2-4, the V gene TRBV27; the match to TRBD1 covers 9 bases. In germline, CDR1 is MNHEY, CDR2 SMNVEV (reference sequence). This CDR3 comprises 16 residues. V shed 6 bases, J shed 0 bases, and the junction held 6 bases outside the gene matches. CDR3 sequence: CASRPGQGKAKNIQYF. CDR3 bases: TGTGCCAGCAGGCCCGGACAGGGGAAAGCCAAAAACATTCAGTACTTC.

The J gene is TRBJ1-5, the V gene TRBV28; D remains unclear. The CDR3 contains 14 residues. Trimming removed 8 bases from V and 5 bases from J, with 16 bases in between. CDR1 MDHEN and CDR2 SYDVKM come from the germline V gene. The CDR3 DNA is TGTGCCAGCGGCCCGGCCCAATTTCATCAGCCCCAGCATTTT. This sequence encodes CASGPAQFHQPQHF.

This chain joins TRBV7-2 and TRBJ2-5, with TRBD1 as a possible D gene (5 bases). From germline, CDR1 is SGHTA and CDR2 FQGNSA. The germline V and J ends were trimmed by 4 bases and 3 bases, with 12 bases remaining between them. The CDR3 has 14 amino acids. The CDR3 reads CASSYRQGEETQYF. The CDR3, as DNA: TGTGCCAGCAGCTACCGCCAGGGTGAAGAGACCCAGTACTTC.

The CDR3 nucleotides are TGTGCCAGTAGACAGGGGCGTTCCTACGAGCAGTACTTC. This sequence encodes CASRQGRSYEQYF. The genes are TRBV19 and TRBJ2-7; 7 bases line up with TRBD1. V dropped 6 bases and J dropped 1; count of bases not matched to a gene: 3. This CDR3 comprises 13 residues. CDR1 is LNHDA, CDR2 SQIVND, per germline (reference sequence).

The V gene is TRBV7-6, the J gene TRBJ2-7; D gene unclear. The V and J ends lost 1 base and 6 bases respectively, with 7 bases between them. Germline V gives CDR1 SGHVS, CDR2 FNYEAQ. The CDR3 runs to 12 residues. This chain's CDR3 is CASSLGWGEQYF. CDR3 nucleotide sequence: TGTGCCAGCAGCTTAGGATGGGGCGAGCAGTACTTC. Based on the CDR3 plus reference TRBV7-6 and TRBJ2-7, the full variable domain is GAGVSQSPRYKVTKRGQDVALRCDPISGHVSLYWYRQALGQGPEFLTYFNYEAQQDKSGLPNDRFSAERPEGSISTLTIQRTEQRDSAMYRCASSLGWGEQYFGPGTRLTVT.

The V and J genes are TRBV7-2 and TRBJ2-1; weak D call: TRBD2 (5 bases). The V end lost 2 bases, the J end lost 6 bases, and 11 bases lay between the germline ends. CDR1 and CDR2 (germline): SGHTA, FQGNSA. The CDR3 is made up of 14 amino acids. CDR3 sequence (DNA): TGTGCCAGCAGCTTAATAGGGAGCATCAATGAGCAGTTCTTC. Its protein is CASSLIGSINEQFF.

The rearrangement uses TRBV2 and TRBJ2-3; D perhaps matches TRBD1 (6 bases). Germline V gene lookup returns CDR1 SNHLY and CDR2 FYNNEI. The CDR3 has 16 amino acids. V gave up 5 bases and J gave up 2 bases, with 17 bases separating them. The CDR3 DNA sequence: TGTGCCAGCAGTCTTGAACAGGGTTTTGCCACAGATACGCAGTATTTT. Translating gives CASSLEQGFATDTQYF.

V and J are TRBV11-1 and TRBJ2-2, with unresolved D. This CDR3 region has 16 residues. Germline CDR1 and CDR2: SGHAT and FQDESV (reference sequence). The V end was cut by 2 bases, the J end by 6 bases, with 16 bases between. CDR3 protein: CASSLRAGGNAGELFF. The CDR3 DNA follows: TGTGCCAGCAGCTTACGGGCAGGCGGTAACGCCGGGGAGCTGTTTTTT.

The V and J genes are TRBV7-3 and TRBJ2-1; D is possibly TRBD2 (5 bases). The CDR3 sequence is 14 residues long. The germline CDR1 and CDR2 sequences are SGHTA and FQGTGA. V shed 2 bases and J shed 10 bases, with 15 bases lying between them. The CDR3: CASSLLSGGSEQFF. CDR3 DNA: TGTGCCAGCAGCTTACTGAGCGGTGGTTCGGAGCAGTTCTTC.

The CDR3 spells CASSARGSVNTGELFF. CDR3 sequence (DNA): TGTGCCAGCAGCGCGAGGGGTAGCGTGAACACCGGGGAGCTGTTTTTT. This chain uses TRBV7-3 with TRBJ2-2; TRBD1 or TRBD2 may be the D gene (5 bases each). This CDR3 has 16 residues. Trimming left V 5 bases short and J 1 base short, with 14 bases between. Germline V gives CDR1 SGHTA, CDR2 FQGTGA.

The gene calls are TRBV28 and TRBJ2-7, with D unresolved. The CDR3 length is 13 residues. V shed 5 bases and J shed 7 bases, with 15 bases lying between them. Germline V gene lookup returns CDR1 MDHEN and CDR2 SYDVKM. CDR3 sequence reads: CASSAYSAWEQYF. In DNA, the CDR3 is TGTGCCAGCAGTGCTTATTCGGCGTGGGAGCAGTACTTC.

This clone occurred a few times. V and J are TRBV4-3 and TRBJ1-5, with TRBD1 as a possible D gene (5 bases). Germline CDR1 is LGHNA and CDR2 is YSLEER. V lost 1 base and J lost 5, with 6 bases in between. This CDR3 region has 13 residues. CDR3 loop: CASSQVGDQPQHF. Here the CDR3 DNA reads TGCGCCAGCAGCCAAGTGGGGGATCAGCCCCAGCATTTT.

The chain has TRBV30 and TRBJ2-5, with D unresolved. Germline CDR1 reads GTSNPN; CDR2 reads SVGIG (reference sequence). The CDR3 spans 14 residues. Trimming took off 0 bases at V and 5 bases at J, with 13 bases between the two ends. This chain's CDR3 is CAWSVSSLGETQYF. CDR3 bases: TGTGCCTGGAGTGTATCGTCCTTGGGCGAGACCCAGTACTTC.

This clone was detected once. This chain connects TRBV6-1 to TRBJ2-1; TRBD1 matches at 9 bases. Germline V gene sequence: CDR1 MNHNS, CDR2 SASEGT. With V trimmed by 6 bases and J by 13 bases, 13 bases remained unmatched. The CDR3 loop spans 14 amino acids. In DNA form, the CDR3 reads TGTGCCAGCAGCTACAGGGGGCCTCCTGCCGCACAGTTCTTC. Its translation: CASSYRGPPAAQFF.

This chain joins TRBV28 and TRBJ1-3; D not certain. Germline loops: CDR1 MDHEN, CDR2 SYDVKM. CDR3 size: 14 residues. V lost 6 bases, J lost 6 bases, and 15 bases lay in between. CDR3 sequence (DNA): TGTGCCAGCAGCTATCGGGGAAGGGAAAACACCATATATTTT. Its translation: CASSYRGRENTIYF.

In its sample, this clone was seen once. V and J are TRBV7-9 and TRBJ2-7; 9 positions match TRBD1. There are 14 residues in the CDR3. The junction had 8 bases not matched to a gene; V was cut back by 5 bases and J by 6 bases. Per germline, CDR1 SEHNR and CDR2 FQNEAQ (reference sequence). The CDR3 DNA is TGTGCCAGCAGCACCGGGACAGGGTTTTTCGAGCAGTACTTC. This encodes CASSTGTGFFEQYF.

V usage is TRBV30 and J usage is TRBJ2-2; perhaps TRBD2 as D (5 bases). The V end lost 1 base, the J end lost 6 bases, and 15 bases lay between the germline ends. The CDR3 runs 15 residues. Per germline, CDR1 GTSNPN and CDR2 SVGIG (reference sequence). For the CDR3, the DNA is TGTGCCTGGAGTGCCGGGGTACTCCGCGCCGGGGAGCTGTTTTTT. It specifies CAWSAGVLRAGELFF.

This clone occurred once. The sample carries other DNA sequences with the same CDR3. The chain uses TRBV7-9 and TRBJ2-5, with D maybe TRBD1 (6 bases). Trimming removed 5 bases from V and 3 bases from J, with 10 bases in between. The CDR3 contains 13 residues. Germline CDR1 reads SEHNR; CDR2 reads FQNEAQ (reference sequence). For the CDR3, the DNA is TGTGCCAGCAGCCTCAGGACAGAAGAGACCCAGTACTTC. This gives the protein CASSLRTEETQYF.

DNA for the CDR3: TGTGCCAGCAGTTCTCGGCGGGGGGCGGATACGCAGTATTTT. Protein sequence: CASSSRRGADTQYF. V usage is TRBV6-5 and J usage is TRBJ2-3, with TRBD2 matching over 8 bases. The germline gives CDR1 MNHEY, CDR2 SVGAGI. V was clipped by 4 bases and J by 6 bases; unmatched bases: 6. This CDR3 has 14 residues.

This chain connects TRBV25-1 to TRBJ2-7; TRBD2 matches 9 bases. The CDR3 extends over 15 amino acids. Germline V gene sequence: CDR1 MGHDK, CDR2 SYGVNS. Trimming took 6 bases from V and 3 from J; bases not matched to a gene: 9. CDR3 sequence (DNA): TGTGCCAGCAGCCCCGCCCTAGCGGGAATCTACGAGCAGTACTTC. This encodes CASSPALAGIYEQYF.

This chain uses TRBV9 with TRBJ2-7; maybe TRBD1 (6 bases). V was clipped by 3 bases and J by 5 bases, with 15 bases between them. The CDR3 spans 14 residues. Germline CDR1 and CDR2: SGDLS and YYNGEE. The CDR3 nucleotides read TGTGCCAGCAGCGCCACAACAGGGTACAACGAGCAGTACTTC. It translates to CASSATTGYNEQYF.

In DNA, the CDR3 is TGTGCCACCAGCAGAGGACTAGCGGGCAGCAATGAGCAGTTCTTC. Translation gives CATSRGLAGSNEQFF. This chain joins TRBV15 and TRBJ2-1; TRBD2 matches at 10 bases. The CDR3 is 15 amino acids. Germline CDR1 reads LNHNV; CDR2 reads YYDKDF (reference sequence). With V trimmed by 1 base and J by 6 bases, 3 bases remained unmatched.

The count of this clone is one. The chain links TRBV12-5 to TRBJ2-3; D is unclear. Germline V gene data show CDR1 as LGHNT and CDR2 as FRNRAP. This CDR3 has 13 amino acids. Trimming took off 4 bases at V and 0 bases at J, with 5 bases between the two ends. The CDR3 region has the DNA TGTGCTAGTGGTTCCGCTAGCACAGATACGCAGTATTTT. Translated, it gives CASGSASTDTQYF.

The chain couples TRBV5-1 to TRBJ2-1, with 7 bases identical to TRBD1. The CDR3 contains 15 residues. J gave up 5 bases and V 4 bases, and 9 bases lay outside the gene matches. Germline CDR1 and CDR2: SGHRS and YFSETQ. The CDR3 coding sequence is TGCGCCAGCAGCCAGACCGGGACAGCTGACAATGAGCAGTTCTTC. This codes for CASSQTGTADNEQFF.

The genes are TRBV30 and TRBJ2-7; D remains ambiguous. The germline V and J ends were trimmed by 1 base and 1 base, with 14 bases remaining between them. Germline CDR1 reads GTSNPN; CDR2 reads SVGIG (reference sequence). There are 15 residues in the CDR3. CDR3 in amino acids: CAWSGSSRYSYEQYF. For the CDR3, the DNA is TGTGCCTGGAGTGGGTCTTCGCGTTATTCCTACGAGCAGTACTTC.

This chain links TRBV4-2 with TRBJ2-6; D not resolved. CDR3 length: 20 amino acids. V was pared by 1 base and J by 0 bases, with 19 bases between. Per the germline V gene, CDR1 is LGHNA and CDR2 is YNFKEQ. The CDR3 bases are TGTGCCAGCAGCCAAGGAGTGGGAACACCTGATCGCTCTGGGGCCAACGTCCTGACTTTC. It specifies CASSQGVGTPDRSGANVLTF.

The gene calls are TRBV4-2 and TRBJ1-5, with 8 bases identical to TRBD1. CDR3 length: 16 residues. Germline lookup yields CDR1 LGHNA and CDR2 YNFKEQ. V lost 3 bases, J lost 6 bases, and 10 bases stayed unmatched. The CDR3 loop reads CASSQSPGQGTQPQHF. The CDR3 DNA reads as TGTGCCAGCAGCCAGAGCCCCGGACAGGGCACTCAGCCCCAGCATTTT.

The chain employs TRBV9 and TRBJ2-1; no reliable D call. Germline assignment: CDR1 SGDLS and CDR2 YYNGEE. CDR3 length: 15 amino acids. Trimming took off 6 bases at V and 0 bases at J, with 13 bases between the two ends. CDR3 amino acids: CASTRSVSSYNEQFF. In DNA form, the CDR3 reads TGTGCCAGCACCCGCAGCGTGAGCTCCTACAATGAGCAGTTCTTC.